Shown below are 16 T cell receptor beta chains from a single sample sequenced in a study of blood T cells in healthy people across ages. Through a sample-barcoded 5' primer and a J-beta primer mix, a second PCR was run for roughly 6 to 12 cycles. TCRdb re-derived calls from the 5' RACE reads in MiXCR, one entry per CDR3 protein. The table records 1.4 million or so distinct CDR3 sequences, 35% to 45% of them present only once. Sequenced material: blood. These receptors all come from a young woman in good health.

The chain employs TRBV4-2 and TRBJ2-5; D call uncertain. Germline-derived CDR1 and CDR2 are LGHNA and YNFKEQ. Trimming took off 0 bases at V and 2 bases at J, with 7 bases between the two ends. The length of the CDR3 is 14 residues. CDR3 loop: CASSQEFGQETQYF. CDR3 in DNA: TGTGCCAGCAGCCAAGAATTCGGGCAAGAGACCCAGTACTTC.

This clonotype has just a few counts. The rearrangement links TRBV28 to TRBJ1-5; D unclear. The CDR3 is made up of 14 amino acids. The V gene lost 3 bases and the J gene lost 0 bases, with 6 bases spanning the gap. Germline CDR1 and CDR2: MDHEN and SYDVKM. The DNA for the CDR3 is TGTGCCAGCAGTTTTGAGTCTAGCAATCAGCCCCAGCATTTT. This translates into CASSFESSNQPQHF.

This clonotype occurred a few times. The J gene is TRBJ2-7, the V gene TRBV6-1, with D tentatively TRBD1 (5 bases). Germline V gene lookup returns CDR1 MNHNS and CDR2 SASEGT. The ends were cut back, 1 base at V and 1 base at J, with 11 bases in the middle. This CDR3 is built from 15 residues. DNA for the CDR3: TGTGCCAGCAGTGAAGATCCCGCAGGGTCCTACGAGCAGTACTTC. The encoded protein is CASSEDPAGSYEQYF.

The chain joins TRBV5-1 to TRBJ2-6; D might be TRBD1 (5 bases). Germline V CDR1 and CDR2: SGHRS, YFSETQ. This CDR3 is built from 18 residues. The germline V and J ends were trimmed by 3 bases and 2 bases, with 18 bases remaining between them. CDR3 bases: TGCGCCAGCAGCTGGGCCACAGGAGTATCTACTGGGGCCAACGTCCTGACTTTC. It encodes CASSWATGVSTGANVLTF. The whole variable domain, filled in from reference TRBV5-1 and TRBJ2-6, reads KAGVTQTPRYLIKTRGQQVTLSCSPISGHRSVSWYQQTPGQGLQFLFEYFSETQRNKGNFPGRFSGRQFSNSRSEMNVSTLELGDSALYLCASSWATGVSTGANVLTFGAGSRLTVL.

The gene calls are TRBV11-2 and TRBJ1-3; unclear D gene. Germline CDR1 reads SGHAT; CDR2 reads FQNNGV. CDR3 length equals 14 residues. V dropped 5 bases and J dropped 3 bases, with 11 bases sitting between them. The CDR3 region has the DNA TGTGCCAGCAGCCTTGGGTTGGGTGGAAACACCATATATTTT. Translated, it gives CASSLGLGGNTIYF.

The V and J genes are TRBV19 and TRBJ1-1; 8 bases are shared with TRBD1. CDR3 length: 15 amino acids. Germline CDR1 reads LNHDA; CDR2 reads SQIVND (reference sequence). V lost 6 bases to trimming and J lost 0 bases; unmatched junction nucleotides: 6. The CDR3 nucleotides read TGTGCCAGTAGAACGAGACAGGGGATGAACACTGAAGCTTTCTTT. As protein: CASRTRQGMNTEAFF.

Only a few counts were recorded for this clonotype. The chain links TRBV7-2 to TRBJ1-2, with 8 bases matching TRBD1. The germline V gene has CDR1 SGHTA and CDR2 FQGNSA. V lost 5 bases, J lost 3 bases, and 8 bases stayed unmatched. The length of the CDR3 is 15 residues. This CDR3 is CASSPRTGIDYGYTF. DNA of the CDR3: TGTGCCAGCAGCCCCCGGACAGGGATTGACTATGGCTACACCTTC.

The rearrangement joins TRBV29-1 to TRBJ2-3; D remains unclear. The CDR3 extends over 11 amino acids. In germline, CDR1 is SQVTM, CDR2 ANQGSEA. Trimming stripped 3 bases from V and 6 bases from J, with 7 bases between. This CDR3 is CSVEVSDTQYF. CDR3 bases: TGCAGCGTTGAGGTCTCTGATACGCAGTATTTT.

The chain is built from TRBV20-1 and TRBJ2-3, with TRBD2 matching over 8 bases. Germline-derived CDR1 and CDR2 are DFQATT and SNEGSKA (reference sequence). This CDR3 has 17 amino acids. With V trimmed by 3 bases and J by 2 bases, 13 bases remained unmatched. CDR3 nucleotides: TGCAGTGCTAGCTCAGATGGGGCTAGCGGGTCCACAGATACGCAGTATTTT. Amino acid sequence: CSASSDGASGSTDTQYF.

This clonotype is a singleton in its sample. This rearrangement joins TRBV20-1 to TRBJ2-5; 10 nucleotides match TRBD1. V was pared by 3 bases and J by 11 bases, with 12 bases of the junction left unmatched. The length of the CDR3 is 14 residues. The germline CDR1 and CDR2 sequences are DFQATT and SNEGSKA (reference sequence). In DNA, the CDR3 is TGCAGTGCTAGCGCGGACAGGGGGTACAATGAGCAGTACTTC. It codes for CSASADRGYNEQYF.

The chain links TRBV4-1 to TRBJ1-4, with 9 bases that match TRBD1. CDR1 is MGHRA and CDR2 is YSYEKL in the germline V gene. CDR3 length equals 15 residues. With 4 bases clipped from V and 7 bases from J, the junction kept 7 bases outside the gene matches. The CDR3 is CASSLQTGGSEKLFF. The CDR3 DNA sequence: TGCGCCAGCAGCCTGCAGACAGGGGGGAGTGAAAAACTGTTTTTT.

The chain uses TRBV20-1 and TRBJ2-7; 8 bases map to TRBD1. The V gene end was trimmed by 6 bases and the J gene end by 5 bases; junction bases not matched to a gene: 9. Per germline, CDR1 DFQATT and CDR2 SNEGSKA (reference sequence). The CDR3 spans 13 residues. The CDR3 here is CSANFQGANEQYF. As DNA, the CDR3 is TGCAGTGCCAACTTCCAGGGGGCCAACGAGCAGTACTTC.

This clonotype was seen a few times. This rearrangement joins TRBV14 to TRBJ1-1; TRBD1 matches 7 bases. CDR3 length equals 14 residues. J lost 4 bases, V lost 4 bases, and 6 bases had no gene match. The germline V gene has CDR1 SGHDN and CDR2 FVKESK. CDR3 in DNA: TGTGCCAGCAGCCGGCGAGCAGGGGGCACTGAAGCTTTCTTT. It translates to CASSRRAGGTEAFF.

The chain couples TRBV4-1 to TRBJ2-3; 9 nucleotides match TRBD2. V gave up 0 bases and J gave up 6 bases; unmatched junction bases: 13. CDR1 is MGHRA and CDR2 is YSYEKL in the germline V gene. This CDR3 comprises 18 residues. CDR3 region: CASSQEPAGGSARDTQYF. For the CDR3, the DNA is TGCGCCAGCAGCCAAGAGCCAGCGGGAGGCTCCGCACGGGATACGCAGTATTTT.

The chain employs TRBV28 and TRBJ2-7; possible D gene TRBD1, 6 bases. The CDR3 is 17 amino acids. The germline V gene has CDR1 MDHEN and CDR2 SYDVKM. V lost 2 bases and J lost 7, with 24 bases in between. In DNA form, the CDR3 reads TGTGCCAGCAGTTTAGCCTGGGGGCCGACGGCCTACAATGAGCAGTACTTC. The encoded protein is CASSLAWGPTAYNEQYF.

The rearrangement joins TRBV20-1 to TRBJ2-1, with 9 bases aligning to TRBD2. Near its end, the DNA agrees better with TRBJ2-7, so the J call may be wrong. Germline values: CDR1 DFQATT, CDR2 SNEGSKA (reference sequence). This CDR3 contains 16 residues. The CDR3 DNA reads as TGCAGTGCTAGATCTAGCGGGACTTCCTCCTACAATGAGCAGTACTTC. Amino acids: CSARSSGTSSYNEQYF.